The clone carrying this T cell receptor (beta chain) appeared once. As yet, its antigen is unknown. This record comes from a study of a mutant IDH1 vaccine in newly diagnosed glioma. Study as a whole: Treatment recipients were approximately 62% male and around 40% female, and their mean age was 40.4 years. Findings and limits, study-wide: Pseudoprogression seemed unlinked to shifts in top peripheral T cell clonotypes.

Described time point: baseline, week 1 (first vaccination visit). Treatment given: pre-vaccination baseline after standard-of-care therapy. The germline V gene encodes CDR1 SNHLY and CDR2 FYNNEI. CDR3 length: 15 amino acids. V lost 3 bases and J lost 7; bases outside the gene matches: 9. Produced via immunoSEQ multiplex PCR; TCRdb's table is partial and in-frame only. The sample lists around 37,000 clones, about 78% seen once, with 7.5% to 9.5% in the top ten. The V call is TRBV2, the J call TRBJ2-1, with 7 nucleotides matching TRBD1. This specimen consisted of PBMCs, obtained from a glioma patient treated with radiotherapy, temozolomide or both. The origin of this receptor is a man in his forties with glioma. Some clones in this sample may be carry-over from other donors' samples. Written as DNA, the CDR3 is TGTGCCAGCAGTGACTACAGGGGCGTTCGGAATGAGCAGTTCTTC. Translating gives CASSDYRGVRNEQFF.